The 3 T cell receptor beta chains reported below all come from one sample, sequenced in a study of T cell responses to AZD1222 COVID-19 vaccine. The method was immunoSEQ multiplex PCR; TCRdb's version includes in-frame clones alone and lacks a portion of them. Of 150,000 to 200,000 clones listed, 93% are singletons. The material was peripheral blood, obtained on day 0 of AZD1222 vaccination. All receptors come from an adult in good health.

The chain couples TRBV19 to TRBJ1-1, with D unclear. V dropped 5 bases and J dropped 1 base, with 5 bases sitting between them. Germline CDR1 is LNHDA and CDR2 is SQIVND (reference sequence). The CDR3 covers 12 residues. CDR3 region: CASSFANTEAFF. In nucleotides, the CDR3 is TGTGCCAGTAGTTTTGCGAACACTGAAGCTTTCTTT.

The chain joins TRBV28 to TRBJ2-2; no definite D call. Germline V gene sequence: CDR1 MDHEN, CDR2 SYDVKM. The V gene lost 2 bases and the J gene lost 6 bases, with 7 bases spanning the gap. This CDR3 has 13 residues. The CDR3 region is CASSLMESGELFF. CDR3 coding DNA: TGTGCCAGCAGTTTAATGGAGTCCGGGGAGCTGTTTTTT.

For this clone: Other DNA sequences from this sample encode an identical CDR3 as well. The CDR3 is CASSPPNSNQPQHF. CDR3 bases: TGTGCCAGCTCACCTCCAAATAGCAATCAGCCCCAGCATTTT. V gene TRBV18 combines with J gene TRBJ1-5, with D unclear. V lost 3 bases and J lost 0, with 6 bases in between. The CDR3 contains 14 residues. Germline lookup yields CDR1 KGHSH and CDR2 LQKENI.